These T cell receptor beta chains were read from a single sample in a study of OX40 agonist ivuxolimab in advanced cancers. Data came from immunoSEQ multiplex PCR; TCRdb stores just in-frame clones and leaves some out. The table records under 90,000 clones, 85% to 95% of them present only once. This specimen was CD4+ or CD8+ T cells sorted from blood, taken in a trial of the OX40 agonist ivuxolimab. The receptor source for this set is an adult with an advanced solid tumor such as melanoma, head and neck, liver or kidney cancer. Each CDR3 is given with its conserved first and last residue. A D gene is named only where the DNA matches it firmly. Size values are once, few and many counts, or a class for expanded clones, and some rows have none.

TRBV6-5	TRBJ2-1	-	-	TGTGCCAGCAGTCCCGGACCTTACAATGAGCAGTTCTTC	CASSPGPYNEQFF
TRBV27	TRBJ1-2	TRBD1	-	TGTGCCAGCGGTGGACAGGGGGCATCTAACTATGGCTACACCTTC	CASGGQGASNYGYTF
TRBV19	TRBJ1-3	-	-	TGTGCCAGTGAAAACCCAGGGGCTGGAAACACCATATATTTT	CASENPGAGNTIYF
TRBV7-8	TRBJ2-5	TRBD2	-	TGTGCCAGCAGCTTAGGGGTAGCGGGGGGTCAGGAGACCCAGTACTTC	CASSLGVAGGQETQYF
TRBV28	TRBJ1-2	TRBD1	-	TGTGCCAGCAGTCGGACAGGGGGCGCGGGTGGCTACACCTTC	CASSRTGGAGGYTF
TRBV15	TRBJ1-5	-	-	TGTGCCACCAGCAGAGAGAGAGGAGGGAGCAATCAGCCCCAGCATTTT	CATSRERGGSNQPQHF
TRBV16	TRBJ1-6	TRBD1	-	TGTGCCAGCAGCCAAACGGGACAGGGTATCTCACCCCTCCACTTT	CASSQTGQGISPLHF
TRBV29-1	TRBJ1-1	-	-	TGCAGCGTTGATGGGCAGGGTGACACTGAAGCTTTCTTT	CSVDGQGDTEAFF
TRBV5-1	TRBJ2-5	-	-	TGCGCCAGCCACGTTAAAAAAAGCAGCTTATGTGCAGAGACCCAGTACTTC	CASHVKKSSLCAETQYF
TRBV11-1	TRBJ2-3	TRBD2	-	TGTGCCAGCAGCCGGACTAGGGAAGATACGCAGTATTTT	CASSRTREDTQYF
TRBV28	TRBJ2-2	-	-	TGTGCCAGCACTCCCGGGGCGGCGAACACCGGGGAGCTGTTTTTT	CASTPGAANTGELFF
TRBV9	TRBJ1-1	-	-	TGTGCCAGCAGCCCAGGGCGTACTGAAGCTTTCTTT	CASSPGRTEAFF
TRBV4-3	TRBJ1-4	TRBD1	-	TGCGCCAGCAGCCCCGGACAGGGGAATGAAAAACTGTTTTTT	CASSPGQGNEKLFF
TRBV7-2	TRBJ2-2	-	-	TGTGCCAGCAGCCCTGGACGAGCCACCGGGGAGCTGTTTTTT	CASSPGRATGELFF
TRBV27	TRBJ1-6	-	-	TGTGCCAGCAGTTTAAGGAATTCACCCCTCCACTTT	CASSLRNSPLHF
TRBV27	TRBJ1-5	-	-	TGTGCCAGCAGAGGATTTAGCAATCAGCCCCAGCATTTT	CASRGFSNQPQHF
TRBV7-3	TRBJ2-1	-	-	TGTGCCAGCAGCTTAGGCCTTGGGGACCAGGGGTTCTTC	CASSLGLGDQGFF
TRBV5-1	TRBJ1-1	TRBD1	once	TGCGCCAGCAGCAGTATGACCGGGACAGGGACCACTGAAGCTTTCTTT	CASSSMTGTGTTEAFF
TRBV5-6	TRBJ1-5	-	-	TGTGCCAGCAGCCTGGGCCCGCGGGAGCCCCAGCATTTT	CASSLGPREPQHF
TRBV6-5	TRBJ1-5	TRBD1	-	TGTGCCAGCAGTTCTGTGACAGGGCTCAATCAGCCCCAGCATTTT	CASSSVTGLNQPQHF